Reported below is one T cell receptor beta chain. Compared with germline, one end of the junction differs, possibly owing to a read error. This sample was included in a study of T cells in Graves' hyperthyroidism and ophthalmopathy. The germline V gene has CDR1 SEHNR and CDR2 FQNEAQ (reference sequence). The CDR3 sequence is 13 residues long. Researchers amplified the TCR beta CDR3 regions from RNA transcripts. The HTBI primer set drove a first-round RT-PCR of the TCR CDR3. TCRdb fed the multiplex PCR reads into MiXCR, producing one record per CDR3 protein. The sample gives about 480,000 distinct CDR3 sequences, 13% to 15% of which show up once; around 17% is in the top ten.

Material for sequencing was blood. The source is a woman between 18 and 29 years old with Graves' hyperthyroidism. The chain carries TRBV7-9 and TRBJ2-6; TRBD1 might be the D (5 bases). CDR3 in amino acids: CASRVSGANVLTF. CDR3 sequence (DNA): TGCGCCAGCAGGGTCTCTGGGGCCAACGTCCTGACTTTC.